The clone carrying this TCR beta chain was found a few times. Its antigen is as yet unknown. This sample is drawn from a study of T cells after yellow fever vaccination. Study-level points and caveats: Clonotypes appearing in both CD4 and CD8 compartments existed, and their share was small. Weaker, the secondary response had a peak occurring faster, on day 5 versus 15.

The germline V gene has CDR1 KGHDR and CDR2 SFDVKD. V was shortened by 7 bases and J by 4 bases, with 12 bases between the two germline ends. This CDR3 is built from 13 residues. Each CDR3 protein is one row after TCRdb ran MiXCR on the 5' RACE reads. Among hundreds of thousands of distinct CDR3 sequences listed, 8.7% were seen once. The clonotype comes from a man between 18 and 29 years old who received the YFV17D yellow fever vaccine. The sample was PBMCs, taken on the day of the first yellow fever vaccination. The V and J genes are TRBV24-1 and TRBJ1-1; D may be TRBD1 (5 bases). The CDR3 DNA follows: TGTGCCACCAGAGCAGGGTCGGCCACTGAAGCTTTCTTT. Translating it yields CATRAGSATEAFF.